This TCR beta chain was sequenced in a study of T cells after yellow fever vaccination. General study findings and limits: Any FACS-sorted repertoire could hold abundant clonotypes that contaminate it from the bulk population.

Synthesis of TCR cDNA relied on 5'RACE template switching, which attached a universal primer site and UMIs. TCRdb itself ran the 5' RACE reads through MiXCR, one entry per CDR3 protein. The sample shows 500,000 to 650,000 distinct CDR3 sequences, approximately 13% of them seen only once. As for this clonotype: Its antigen is unknown.

The germline V gene has CDR1 DFQATT and CDR2 SNEGSKA (reference sequence). CDR3 size: 11 residues. The V end was cut by 4 bases, the J end by 5 bases, with 8 bases between. Sequenced material: PBMCs, taken on the day of the yellow fever booster vaccination. This receptor was identified in a man aged 25 to 40 who received the YFV17D yellow fever vaccine. This chain joins TRBV20-1 and TRBJ1-1; D is unclear. This CDR3 is CSAIRKTEAFF. CDR3 DNA: TGCAGTGCTATACGGAAGACTGAAGCTTTCTTT.